This T cell receptor (beta chain) came from a study of cytomegalovirus exposure and HLA in healthy donors. This clone was observed once. With 7 bases removed from V and 1 base from J, the gap between germline ends came to 21 bases. CDR1 and CDR2 (germline): WNHNN, SYGVQD (reference sequence). CDR3 length: 17 amino acids. In the PCR, 60 Vbeta and 13 Jbeta primers were used. Clones were sequenced by immunoSEQ multiplex PCR, and TCRdb holds only the in-frame ones, with some missing. The sample lists tens of thousands of clones, about 61% occurring once. This TCR was sampled from a woman between 50 and 59 years old in good health and CMV-seronegative. This rearrangement joins TRBV10-1 to TRBJ2-3; D possibly corresponds to TRBD2 (6 bases). The sequenced sample consisted of PBMCs. The CDR3 sequence is CASIPPSGSDRTDTQYF. Written as DNA, the CDR3 is TGCGCCAGCATCCCCCCCTCCGGGAGCGACCGCACAGATACGCAGTATTTT.